This T cell receptor beta chain was captured in a study of CD8 T cells in Susac syndrome. Study-level findings and limits: Regarding the TCR sequencing and HLA analysis, the study admitted that a relatively small number of individuals were involved.

Sequencing targeted TCR beta in blood CD8+ and CD4+ T cells. The TEMRA cells underwent FACS enrichment, while the CD8+ and CD4+ T cells underwent negative isolation. In germline, CDR1 is LGHNA, CDR2 YSLEER. This CDR3 contains 14 residues. V was clipped by 1 base and J by 0 bases, with 6 bases between them. Random hexamers served to reverse transcribe roughly 0.45 to 1 ug RNA. Amplification of the TCR beta CDR3 was carried out by immunoSEQ multiplex PCR, which spanned a total of 54 Vbeta and 13 Jbeta segments. TCRdb itself ran the immunoSEQ multiplex PCR reads through MiXCR, one entry per CDR3 protein. Counted here are 120,000 or so distinct CDR3 sequences, approximately 94% occurring once; the ten biggest clones make up over 0.1%. This clonotype was seen once. Its matching antigen is unknown.

This sequence originates from a human donor with multiple sclerosis. The sequencing input was CD4+ T cells from PBMCs. The rearrangement links TRBV4-3 to TRBJ1-1; possible D gene TRBD1, 6 bases. In nucleotides, the CDR3 is TGCGCCAGCAGCCAAGGGACAGTGAACACTGAAGCTTTCTTT. Residues: CASSQGTVNTEAFF.